The 26 T cell receptor beta chains presented below share a single source sample, sequenced in a study of a mutant IDH1 vaccine in newly diagnosed glioma. Profiled with immunoSEQ multiplex PCR; TCRdb holds only in-frame clones, not every one. This sample has 110,000 or so clones, with roughly 90% found just once. Indicated time point: week 11, during vaccination. In every dose of vaccine, 300 ug of mutant IDH1 20-mer peptide was given alongside topical imiquimod. Their antigens are not known. This specimen was PBMCs, taken from a glioma patient whose treatment included an IDH1 peptide vaccine. The receptors come from a woman aged 50 to 65 with glioma.

The chain recombines TRBV30 with TRBJ1-2; D might be TRBD1 (5 bases). V was cut by 2 bases and J by 2 bases, with 12 bases left in between. Germline CDR1 GTSNPN, CDR2 SVGIG (reference sequence). The CDR3 contains 14 residues. The CDR3 reads CAWSRVGDNYGYTF. As DNA, the CDR3 is TGTGCCTGGAGTAGAGTAGGGGACAACTATGGCTACACCTTC.

The gene calls are TRBV6-4 and TRBJ1-1; D uncertain. The CDR3 loop spans 10 amino acids. Germline-derived CDR1 and CDR2 are MRHNA and SNTAGT. V was shortened by 7 bases and J by 11 bases, with 11 bases between the two germline ends. This CDR3 reads CASTRARAFF. In DNA, the CDR3 is TGTGCCAGCACCCGAGCTAGGGCTTTCTTT.

The chain uses TRBV7-8 and TRBJ1-2, with a possible D match to TRBD1 (5 bases). CDR3 length: 14 residues. The germline V gene has CDR1 SGHVS and CDR2 FQNEAQ. Trimming removed 2 bases from V and 3 bases from J, with 10 bases in between. CDR3 region: CASSLQGRDYGYTF. The CDR3 DNA reads as TGTGCCAGCAGCTTACAGGGCCGGGACTATGGCTACACCTTC.

The chain joins TRBV29-1 to TRBJ1-2, with D unresolved. The germline V gene has CDR1 SQVTM and CDR2 ANQGSEA. Trimming shortened V by 4 bases and J by 4 bases, and 10 bases separated the two germline ends. This CDR3 contains 12 residues. CDR3 bases: TGCAGCGTTGGGCAGGCAGGCTATGGCTACACCTTC. This gives the protein CSVGQAGYGYTF. Full variable domain (missing parts from reference TRBV29-1 and TRBJ1-2): SAVISQKPSRDICQRGTSLTIQCQVDSQVTMMFWYRQQPGQSLTLIATANQGSEATYESGFVIDKFPISRPNLTFSTLTVSNMSPEDSSIYLCSVGQAGYGYTFGSGTRLTVV.

J is TRBJ1-2 and V is TRBV11-2, with a weak D call TRBD1 (5 bases). The CDR3 extends over 19 amino acids. V gave up 1 base and J gave up 8 bases, with 29 bases separating them. Germline assignment: CDR1 SGHAT and CDR2 FQNNGV. The CDR3 sequence is CASSLGGTGYFGGSKGYTF. The CDR3 DNA sequence: TGTGCCAGCAGCTTAGGGGGGACGGGCTACTTCGGTGGAAGTAAAGGCTACACCTTC.

The genes are TRBV28 and TRBJ1-2; possibly TRBD1 for D (6 bases). Trimming stripped 9 bases from V and 3 bases from J, with 11 bases between. The CDR3 is 12 residues long. Germline V lookup: CDR1 MDHEN, CDR2 SYDVKM. CDR3 region: CASEGGYYGYTF. CDR3 nucleotide sequence: TGTGCCAGTGAGGGGGGGTACTATGGCTACACCTTC.

V is TRBV19 and J is TRBJ2-7; 9 nucleotides line up with TRBD1. The junction had 10 bases not matched to a gene; V was cut back by 4 bases and J by 3 bases. This CDR3 spans 16 amino acids. Germline loops: CDR1 LNHDA, CDR2 SQIVND (reference sequence). The CDR3 region has the DNA TGTGCCAGTAGTACGGGGGGACAGGGACCGTTCTACGAGCAGTACTTC. Amino acid sequence: CASSTGGQGPFYEQYF. Combining the CDR3 with reference TRBV19 and TRBJ2-7 gives the whole variable domain DGGITQSPKYLFRKEGQNVTLSCEQNLNHDAMYWYRQDPGQGLRLIYYSQIVNDFQKGDIAEGYSVSREKKESFPLTVTSAQKNPTAFYLCASSTGGQGPFYEQYFGPGTRLTVT.

The chain uses TRBV6-5 and TRBJ1-1, with 9 bases lining up with TRBD1. The J segment lost 7 bases and the V segment lost 0 bases, leaving 6 bases of the junction unmatched. Germline V gene sequence: CDR1 MNHEY, CDR2 SVGAGI. The CDR3 is 15 amino acids. CDR3 amino acids: CASSYSWDRDYEAFF. The CDR3 nucleotides are TGTGCCAGCAGTTACTCTTGGGACAGGGATTATGAAGCTTTCTTT.

J is TRBJ1-3 and V is TRBV12-5; perhaps TRBD1 as D (6 bases). CDR3 length: 14 amino acids. V dropped 6 bases and J dropped 4 bases, with 13 bases sitting between them. Germline V lookup: CDR1 LGHNT, CDR2 FRNRAP. The CDR3, as DNA: TGTGCTAGTGGCTGGGGGGGACAAGGAAACACCATATATTTT. Its protein is CASGWGGQGNTIYF.

The V call is TRBV28, the J call TRBJ1-2; the D is unclear. Germline loops: CDR1 MDHEN, CDR2 SYDVKM. The length of the CDR3 is 14 residues. V lost 6 bases and J lost 5, with 16 bases in between. CDR3 amino acids: CASRLLSGHYGYTF. In DNA, the CDR3 is TGTGCCAGCAGACTCCTCTCCGGGCATTATGGCTACACCTTC.

The chain recombines TRBV7-8 with TRBJ1-2; the match to TRBD1 covers 7 bases. This CDR3 has 14 amino acids. Germline V lookup: CDR1 SGHVS, CDR2 FQNEAQ. Losses at the gene ends were 5 bases for V and 8 bases for J; bases not matched to a gene: 11. The CDR3 region has the DNA TGTGCCAGCAGCCCAACAGGGGTGGGTGGGGGCTACACCTTC. It is translated as CASSPTGVGGGYTF. Full variable domain (outside the CDR3, taken from reference TRBV7-8 and TRBJ1-2): GAGVSQSPRYKVAKRGQDVALRCDPISGHVSLFWYQQALGQGPEFLTYFQNEAQLDKSGLPSDRFFAERPEGSVSTLKIQRTQQEDSAVYLCASSPTGVGGGYTFGSGTRLTVV.

This sequence joins TRBV27 and TRBJ2-7; D is undetermined. Germline V CDR1 and CDR2: MNHEY, SMNVEV (reference sequence). V was trimmed by 5 bases and J by 2 bases, leaving 19 bases between them. The CDR3 contains 16 residues. The CDR3 region is CASSLMSDPIPYEQYF. The CDR3 nucleotides are TGTGCCAGCAGTCTGATGTCGGATCCAATCCCCTACGAGCAGTACTTC.

The gene calls are TRBV5-4 and TRBJ2-1, with 8 bases matching TRBD2. Trimming took 1 base from V and 5 from J; bases not matched to a gene: 5. The germline V gene has CDR1 SGHNT and CDR2 YYREEE (reference sequence). CDR3 length equals 15 residues. CDR3 sequence (DNA): TGTGCCAGCAGCTTGAAGCGGGAGTTGGACAATGAGCAGTTCTTC. This codes for CASSLKRELDNEQFF.

V usage is TRBV6-5 and J usage is TRBJ1-1; no clear D. CDR1 MNHEY and CDR2 SVGAGI come from the germline V gene. CDR3 length: 11 amino acids. Between the trimmed V and J ends, which lost 6 bases and 8 bases, there was a span of 10 bases. CDR3 region: CASRGSREAFF. The CDR3 coding sequence is TGTGCCAGCAGGGGGAGCAGAGAAGCTTTCTTT.

Notes on this clone: A junction boundary mismatches the germline segment, possibly from a read error. The V and J genes are TRBV5-4 and TRBJ1-2; tentatively, D is TRBD1 (6 bases). Germline lookup yields CDR1 SGHNT and CDR2 YYREEE (reference sequence). The CDR3 length is 13 residues. The CDR3 region is CASSQRGDYGYAF. CDR3 nucleotides: TGTGCCAGCAGCCAGAGGGGGGACTATGGCTACGCCTTC.

The chain carries TRBV29-1 and TRBJ2-2; 10 bases agree with TRBD2. Trimming removed 7 bases from V and 5 bases from J; junction bases left unmatched: 4. This CDR3 is built from 13 residues. Germline values: CDR1 SQVTM, CDR2 ANQGSEA. The DNA of the CDR3 is TGCAGCGCCGCAGCGGGAGGGACCGGGGAGCTGTTTTTT. Residues: CSAAAGGTGELFF.

The rearrangement joins TRBV14 to TRBJ1-4, with no clear D. CDR3 length: 17 amino acids. The ends were cut back, 1 base at V and 0 bases at J, with 12 bases in the middle. Germline CDR1 is SGHDN and CDR2 is FVKESK. The CDR3 DNA reads as TGTGCCAGCAGCCAAGGGGCCTGGGGAACAACTAATGAAAAACTGTTTTTT. Translating it yields CASSQGAWGTTNEKLFF. The whole variable domain, filled in from reference TRBV14 and TRBJ1-4, reads EAGVTQFPSHSVIEKGQTVTLRCDPISGHDNLYWYRRVMGKEIKFLLHFVKESKQDESGMPNNRFLAERTGGTYSTLKVQPAELEDSGVYFCASSQGAWGTTNEKLFFGSGTQLSVL.

CDR3 in amino acids: CASSRQGRSGANVLTF. The CDR3 nucleotides are TGTGCCAGCTCACGACAGGGCCGCTCTGGGGCCAACGTCCTGACTTTC. The chain uses TRBV18 and TRBJ2-6; 7 nucleotides line up with TRBD1. Germline V gene data show CDR1 as KGHSH and CDR2 as LQKENI. The CDR3 loop spans 16 amino acids. V lost 4 bases to trimming and J lost 0 bases; unmatched junction nucleotides: 3.

The chain is built from TRBV29-1 and TRBJ2-1; 13 nucleotides match TRBD2. The V gene end was trimmed by 7 bases and the J gene end by 8 bases; junction bases not matched to a gene: 11. The CDR3 totals 15 residues. CDR1 is SQVTM, CDR2 ANQGSEA, per germline. The CDR3 bases are TGCAGCGCCATCGGACTAGCGGGAGCTCTGGATGAGCAGTTCTTC. Translating it yields CSAIGLAGALDEQFF.

In this sample, this clone turned up once. The chain uses TRBV10-3 and TRBJ1-2; maybe TRBD1 (6 bases). The ends were cut back, 5 bases at V and 4 bases at J, with 11 bases in the middle. The CDR3 length is 13 residues. The germline CDR1 and CDR2 sequences are ENHRY and SYGVKD. The CDR3 DNA sequence: TGTGCCATCAGTTTACAGGGTCCCTATGGCTACACCTTC. It specifies CAISLQGPYGYTF.

The chain combines TRBV28 with TRBJ1-3; 7 bases match TRBD1. Germline V gene data show CDR1 as MDHEN and CDR2 as SYDVKM. After removal of 3 bases from V and 5 bases from J, the junction contained 4 bases not matched to a gene. The CDR3 consists of 14 residues. CDR3 residues: CASSLGDRRNTIYF. The CDR3 DNA is TGTGCCAGCAGTTTGGGGGACAGACGAAACACCATATATTTT.

The rearrangement joins TRBV28 to TRBJ1-2; possibly TRBD1 for D (5 bases). V lost 8 bases to trimming and J lost 7 bases, with 11 bases between them. The V gene's germline CDR1 is MDHEN and CDR2 SYDVKM. This CDR3 has 11 amino acids. In DNA form, the CDR3 reads TGTGCCAGCGGAGACAGCCCTGGCTACACCTTC. It yields the protein CASGDSPGYTF.

The genes are TRBV28 and TRBJ1-2, with TRBD1 matching 7 bases. This CDR3 comprises 14 residues. Trimming cost V 2 bases and J 3 bases; bases outside gene matches: 3. The V gene's germline CDR1 is MDHEN and CDR2 SYDVKM. CDR3 amino acids: CASSLTGEDYGYTF. The CDR3 DNA reads as TGTGCCAGCAGTTTAACAGGGGAGGACTATGGCTACACCTTC.

The table lists this clone with a count of one. The chain couples TRBV2 to TRBJ1-2; 9 nucleotides align to TRBD1. CDR1 is SNHLY and CDR2 is FYNNEI in the germline V gene. The V and J ends lost 4 bases and 8 bases, in that order; junction bases with no gene match: 14. CDR3 size: 16 residues. The CDR3 spells CASSAGQGFLSRGYTF. CDR3 nucleotides: TGTGCCAGCAGTGCCGGACAGGGGTTCCTTTCGCGGGGCTACACCTTC.

This chain joins TRBV13 and TRBJ1-1, with 9 nucleotides matching TRBD1. Germline CDR1 is PRHDT and CDR2 is FYEKMQ (reference sequence). This CDR3 comprises 16 residues. J gave up 2 bases and V 7 bases, and 11 bases lay outside the gene matches. In nucleotides, the CDR3 is TGTGCCAGCATCAACCTCGGGACAGGGCTAAACACTGAAGCTTTCTTT. This encodes CASINLGTGLNTEAFF.

The gene calls are TRBV7-9 and TRBJ2-1; no definite D call. Trimming pared 1 base from V and 4 bases from J, leaving 2 bases between. This CDR3 contains 12 residues. From germline, CDR1 is SEHNR and CDR2 FQNEAQ (reference sequence). CDR3 sequence reads: CASSLGYNEQFF. CDR3 sequence (DNA): TGTGCCAGCAGCTTAGGTTACAATGAGCAGTTCTTC.